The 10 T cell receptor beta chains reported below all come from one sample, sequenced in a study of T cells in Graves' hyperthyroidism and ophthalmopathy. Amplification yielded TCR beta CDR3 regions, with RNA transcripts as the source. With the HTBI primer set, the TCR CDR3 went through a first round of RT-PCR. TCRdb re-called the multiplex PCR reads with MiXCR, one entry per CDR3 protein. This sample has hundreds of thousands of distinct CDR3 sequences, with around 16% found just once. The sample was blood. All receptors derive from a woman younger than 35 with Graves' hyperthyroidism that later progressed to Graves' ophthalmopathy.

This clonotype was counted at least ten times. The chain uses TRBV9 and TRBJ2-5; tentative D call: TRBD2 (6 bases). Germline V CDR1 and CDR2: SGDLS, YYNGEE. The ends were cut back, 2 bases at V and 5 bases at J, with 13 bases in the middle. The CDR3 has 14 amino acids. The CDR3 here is CASSVTSGGETQYF. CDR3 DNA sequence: TGTGCCAGCAGCGTCACCAGTGGGGGGGAGACCCAGTACTTC.

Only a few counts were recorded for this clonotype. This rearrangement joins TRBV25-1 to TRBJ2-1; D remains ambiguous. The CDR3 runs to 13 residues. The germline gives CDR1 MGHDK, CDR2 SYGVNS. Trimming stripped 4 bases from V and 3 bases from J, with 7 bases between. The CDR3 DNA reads TGTGCCAGCAGTGGTATGGACTACAATGAGCAGTTCTTC. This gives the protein CASSGMDYNEQFF.

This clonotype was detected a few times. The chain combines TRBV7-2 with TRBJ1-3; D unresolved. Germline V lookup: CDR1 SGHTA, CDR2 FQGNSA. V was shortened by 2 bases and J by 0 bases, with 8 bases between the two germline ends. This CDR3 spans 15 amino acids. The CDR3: CASSLSAASGNTIYF. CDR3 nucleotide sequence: TGTGCCAGCAGCTTATCGGCCGCCTCTGGAAACACCATATATTTT. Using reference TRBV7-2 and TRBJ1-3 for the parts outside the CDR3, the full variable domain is GAGVSQSPSNKVTEKGKDVELRCDPISGHTALYWYRQSLGQGLEFLIYFQGNSAPDKSGLPSDRFSAERTGGSVSTLTIQRTQQEDSAVYLCASSLSAASGNTIYFGEGSWLTVV.

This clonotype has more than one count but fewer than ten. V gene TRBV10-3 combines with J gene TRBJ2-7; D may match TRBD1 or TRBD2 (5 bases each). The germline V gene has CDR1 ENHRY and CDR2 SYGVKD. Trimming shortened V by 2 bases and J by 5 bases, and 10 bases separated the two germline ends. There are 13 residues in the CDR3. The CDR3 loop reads CAISEDGADEQYF. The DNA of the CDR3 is TGTGCCATCAGTGAGGACGGGGCAGACGAGCAGTACTTC.

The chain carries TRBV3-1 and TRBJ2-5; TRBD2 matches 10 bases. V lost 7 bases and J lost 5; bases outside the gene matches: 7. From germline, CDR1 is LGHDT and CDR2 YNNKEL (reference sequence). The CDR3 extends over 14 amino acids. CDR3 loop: CASMSGRAWETQYF. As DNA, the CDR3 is TGTGCCAGCATGAGCGGGAGGGCCTGGGAGACCCAGTACTTC.

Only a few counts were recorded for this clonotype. CDR3 in amino acids: CASSRAGGHPDTQYF. The DNA of the CDR3 is TGTGCCAGTAGTCGGGCGGGAGGTCATCCAGATACGCAGTATTTT. The chain joins TRBV19 to TRBJ2-3; 8 positions match TRBD2. This CDR3 contains 15 residues. V shed 5 bases and J 4 bases; nucleotides not matched to a gene: 8. Germline V CDR1 and CDR2: LNHDA, SQIVND (reference sequence). The whole variable domain, remainder taken from reference TRBV19 and TRBJ2-3, is DGGITQSPKYLFRKEGQNVTLSCEQNLNHDAMYWYRQDPGQGLRLIYYSQIVNDFQKGDIAEGYSVSREKKESFPLTVTSAQKNPTAFYLCASSRAGGHPDTQYFGPGTRLTVL.

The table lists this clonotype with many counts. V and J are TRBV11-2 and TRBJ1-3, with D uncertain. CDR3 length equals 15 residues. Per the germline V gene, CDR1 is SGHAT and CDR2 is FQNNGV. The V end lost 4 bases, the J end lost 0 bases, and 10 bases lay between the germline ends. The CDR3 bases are TGTGCCAGCAGCTATAGAGAGTCCTCTGGAAACACCATATATTTT. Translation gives CASSYRESSGNTIYF.

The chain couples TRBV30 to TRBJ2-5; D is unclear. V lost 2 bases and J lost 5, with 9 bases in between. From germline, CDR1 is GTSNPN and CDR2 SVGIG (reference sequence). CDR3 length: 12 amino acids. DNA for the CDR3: TGTGCCTGGAGTCCACCCGGGGAGACCCAGTACTTC. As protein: CAWSPPGETQYF.

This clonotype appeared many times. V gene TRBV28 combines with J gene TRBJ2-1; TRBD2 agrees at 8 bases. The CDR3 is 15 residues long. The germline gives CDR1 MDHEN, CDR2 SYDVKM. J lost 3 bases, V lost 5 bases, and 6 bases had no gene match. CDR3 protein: CASSPGGGIYNEQFF. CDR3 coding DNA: TGTGCCAGCAGTCCCGGGGGGGGGATCTACAATGAGCAGTTCTTC.

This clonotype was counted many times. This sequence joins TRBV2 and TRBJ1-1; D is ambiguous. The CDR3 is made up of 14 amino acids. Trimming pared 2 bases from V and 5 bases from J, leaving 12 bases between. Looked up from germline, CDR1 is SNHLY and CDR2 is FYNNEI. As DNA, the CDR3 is TGTGCCAGCAGTGAACAATACACGGAGACTGAAGCTTTCTTT. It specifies CASSEQYTETEAFF.